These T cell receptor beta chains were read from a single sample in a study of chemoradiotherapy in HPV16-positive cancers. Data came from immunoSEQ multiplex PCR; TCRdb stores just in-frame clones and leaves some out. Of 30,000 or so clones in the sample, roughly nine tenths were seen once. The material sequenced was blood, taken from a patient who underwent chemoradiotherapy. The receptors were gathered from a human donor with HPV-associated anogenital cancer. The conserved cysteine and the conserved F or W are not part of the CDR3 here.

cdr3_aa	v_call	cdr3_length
ASSFEQGRGELF	TRBV7-6	12
ASSDGRYEQY	TRBV6-4	10
ASSIREQGNTEAF	TRBV19	13
ASSLKKGNSEAF	TRBV6-5	12
ASRNQGSSNQPQH	TRBV6-5	13
ASSKGGQGYT	TRBV19	10
ASNQEGEQF	TRBV2	9
ASSSPKGALVEQF	TRBV6-5	13
ASSRLYNEQF	TRBV7-9	10
ASSLYGQGSKGYT	TRBV5-5	13
AWSFDRRYGYT	TRBV30	11
ASHDLT	TRBV19	6
SAVDESNQPQH	TRBV29-1	11
ASSYTGTGAEQY	TRBV7-2	12
ASSPPEWVTYEQY	TRBV7-9	13
ASGLVGTGVGDTQY	TRBV12-5	14
ASSFTSGGSTGELF	TRBV7-2	14
ASSSPGTPTANYGYT	TRBV7-9	15
ASSPPTSEQY	TRBV18	10
ASSLETGGNQPQH	TRBV5-1	13
ASSLTRDSPRYEQY	TRBV4-3	14
ASTYGRLVEAF	TRBV13	11
ASSITSGRAVHNEQF	TRBV19	15
ASREDRYNYGYT	TRBV2	12
ASSFQGTPANTGELF	TRBV5-1	15
ASSLAQNNEQY	TRBV7-6	11
ASSLLGQGKETQY	TRBV5-8	13
ASSQESGVRNTIY	TRBV4-1	13
ATLPNTSNQPQH	TRBV6-5	12
ASSYPGHKSNQPQH	TRBV6-6	14
ASSFMTGGGTEAF	TRBV5-4	13
ASSQGGTGLNTEAF	TRBV4-1	14
SVVFDGRRGKLF	TRBV29-1	12
ASSPSSSYEQY	TRBV11-1	11
ASSLASGNTGELF	TRBV5-4	13
ASSRDSKDGELF	TRBV18	12
AWSAARAGQGNQPQH	TRBV30	15
ASSFPLAGSSGANVLT	TRBV5-4	16
ASSEALPAGTNEKLF	TRBV6-1	15
AWEVRGRYGEQY	TRBV30	12
ASSPGTGVEGNTIY	TRBV7-3	14
ASSIPPGRSYNEQF	TRBV19	14
ASSLRLTASTDTQY	TRBV11-1	14
ASSKLAQNNEQF	TRBV5-1	12
ASSRVQGPSTDTQY	TRBV18	14
ASSPLSGEELF	TRBV18	11
ASSGEGQANS	TRBV10-1	10
AWKFSPGDTEAF	TRBV30	12
ASQTDPERSLH	TRBV2	11
ATLRGSRDSPLH	TRBV6-5	12
ASSTRVSGDTEAF	TRBV19	13